This T cell receptor beta chain emerged from a study of blood T cell repertoires in COVID-19. Study summary: Acute and convalescent COVID-19 samples came from the United States, Italy and Spain. Sample material is recorded as cDNA or gDNA derived from T cells, B-cell-depleted T cells, or PBMCs.

As handled by the study authors: Reference gene primer amplification gave estimated nucleated cell counts. Sequencing was performed with immunoSEQ multiplex PCR; in TCRdb, only in-frame clones are kept and a portion is missing. V and J calls and clone size are those listed in that table; D and trimming were worked out from the DNA. The profile shows about 200,000 clones, 75% to 90% of them singletons. The CDR3 spans 16 residues. With V trimmed by 4 bases and J by 6 bases, 9 bases remained unmatched. Germline V gene lookup returns CDR1 SGDLS and CDR2 YYNGEE. Sequencing used peripheral blood. The chain is built from TRBV9 and TRBJ2-3, with 12 bases that match TRBD2. This clonotype was sampled from a man between 60 and 75 years old with acute or convalescent COVID-19. The CDR3 loop is CASSFQTSGSWDTQYF. The DNA for the CDR3 is TGTGCCAGCAGCTTCCAGACTAGCGGGAGTTGGGATACGCAGTATTTT.